This is a list of T cell receptor beta chains from one sample in a study of monozygotic twins with inflammatory bowel disease. One entry per CDR3 protein, without DNA, is what TCRdb gives after re-calling the 5' RACE reads. The sample's table shows approximately 400,000 distinct CDR3 sequences. The sample was blood. The receptors here all came from a human donor with ulcerative colitis or Crohn's disease, or a healthy co-twin of an affected twin (not recorded which). CDR3s include the opening cysteine and the closing phenylalanine or tryptophan.

>TRBJ2-1|TRBV5-4
CASEPGQSSYNEQFF
>TRBJ2-7|TRBV6-5
CASRRDSFYEQYF
>TRBJ2-3|TRBV7-2
CASSPGQISTDTQYF
>TRBJ1-4|TRBV9
CASSSAPVATNEKLFF
>TRBJ2-1|TRBV19
CASSISKNEQFF
>TRBJ2-1|TRBV28
CASSSERESRNEQFF
>TRBJ1-5|TRBV5-5
CASSYTVNSNQPQHF
>TRBJ2-5|TRBV5-1
CASSSAGTIGETQYF
>TRBJ2-1|TRBV27
CASHSGLAGGNEQFF
>TRBJ2-2|TRBV5-5
CASSTGPRDTGELFF
>TRBJ2-7|TRBV7-2
CASSLVGTSGSSYEQYF
>TRBJ1-2|TRBV25-1
CASSDTGNYGYTF
>TRBJ2-3|TRBV5-4
CASSPRSPGGTDTQYF
>TRBJ2-3|TRBV6-1
CASSPLSGRGVDTQYF
>TRBJ2-7|TRBV29-1
CSAGTASEQYF
>TRBJ2-7|TRBV7-8
CASSLGSGALTYEQYF
>TRBJ2-2|TRBV5-5
CASSSLLNTGELFF
>TRBJ1-2|TRBV4-1
CASSQDANGYTF
>TRBJ2-4|TRBV19
CATEPGGGKNIQYF
>TRBJ1-1|TRBV20-1
CSVSQGGTEAFF
>TRBJ2-7|TRBV12-3/TRBV12-4
CASTPAGGRTYEQYF
>TRBJ1-1|TRBV27
CASRDGQGVTEAFF
>TRBJ1-1|TRBV7-2
CASSLEGALSQAFF
>TRBJ2-5|TRBV5-1
CASRPGTKKETQYF
>TRBJ1-2|TRBV7-9
CAYPEGGDYGYTF
>TRBJ1-2|TRBV7-2
CASSLAGPKYGYTF
>TRBJ1-6|TRBV11-2
CASSFVLEDSPLHF
>TRBJ2-1|TRBV5-1
CASSLVVLGNEQFF
>TRBJ2-4|TRBV6-2/TRBV6-3
CASTPGLAKNIQYF
>TRBJ2-3|TRBV7-2
CASSPGGQGQDTQYF
>TRBJ2-2|TRBV14
CASSQEMTGELIF
>TRBJ2-5|TRBV20-1
CSPGPESETQYF
>TRBJ1-6|TRBV4-3
CASSQDRSPLHF
>TRBJ2-3|TRBV20-1
CSAHLEGTDTQYF
>TRBJ2-3|TRBV29-1
CSAALTKEGTDTQYF
>TRBJ2-1|TRBV20-1
CSAVPADEQFF